The 29 T cell receptor beta chains given below trace back to one sample, sequenced in a study of response to subunit inactivated influenza vaccine. TCRdb processed the RT-PCR reads anew with MiXCR; each CDR3 protein has one entry. Among about 800,000 distinct CDR3 sequences listed, around 21% were seen once. The sample in question was PBMCs from blood, obtained more than 4 days after vaccination. Every receptor here comes from a man between 50 and 59 years old who received an inactivated influenza vaccine.

The CDR3 DNA is TGTGCCAGCAGCACCCGACGTGATGAGCAGTTCTTC. It is translated as CASSTRRDEQFF. The chain links TRBV7-9 to TRBJ2-1; no reliable D call. CDR3 length equals 12 residues. V lost 5 bases and J 8 bases, leaving 10 bases between the germline ends. Per germline, CDR1 SEHNR and CDR2 FQNEAQ (reference sequence).

This clonotype was counted a few times. The rearrangement joins TRBV9 to TRBJ2-3; TRBD1 aligns across 8 bases. V gave up 5 bases and J gave up 6 bases; unmatched junction bases: 5. Germline V lookup: CDR1 SGDLS, CDR2 YYNGEE. The CDR3 totals 13 residues. CDR3 protein: CASSRTGSDTQYF. The CDR3 DNA reads as TGTGCCAGCAGTAGGACAGGGTCGGATACGCAGTATTTT. Drawing the rest from reference TRBV9 and TRBJ2-3, the complete variable domain is DSGVTQTPKHLITATGQRVTLRCSPRSGDLSVYWYQQSLDQGLQFLIQYYNGEERAKGNILERFSAQQFPDLHSELNLSSLELGDSALYFCASSRTGSDTQYFGPGTRLTVL.

This clonotype showed up just a few times. The chain has TRBV20-1 and TRBJ1-4; 11 nucleotides agree with TRBD1. The CDR3 consists of 13 residues. V lost 6 bases to trimming and J lost 8 bases; unmatched junction nucleotides: 5. The germline V gene has CDR1 DFQATT and CDR2 SNEGSKA (reference sequence). Here the CDR3 reads CSAGQGAREKLFF. The CDR3 DNA reads TGCAGTGCCGGACAGGGGGCGCGCGAAAAACTGTTTTTT.

This clonotype showed up many times. The gene calls are TRBV6-1 and TRBJ1-1, with D unresolved. The CDR3 extends over 14 amino acids. Germline CDR1 is MNHNS and CDR2 is SASEGT. Deletions cut 1 base from V and 0 bases from J, with 6 bases between. Here the CDR3 DNA reads TGTGCCAGCAGTGAAGGGGGTTTGAACACTGAAGCTTTCTTT. Its protein product is CASSEGGLNTEAFF.

The chain recombines TRBV10-2 with TRBJ2-2; D assignment may be TRBD1 or TRBD2 (5 bases each). Germline-derived CDR1 and CDR2 are WSHSY and SAAADI. Trimming left V 1 base short and J 3 bases short, with 6 bases between. CDR3 length: 14 amino acids. The CDR3 spells CASSEWGYTGELFF. The DNA for the CDR3 is TGCGCCAGCAGTGAGTGGGGGTACACCGGGGAGCTGTTTTTT.

The chain uses TRBV12-3 or TRBV12-4 and TRBJ2-7, with D unclear. The CDR3 has 14 residues. V gave up 1 base and J gave up 3 bases, with 10 bases separating them. The CDR3 protein is CASSLVAGRYEQYF. Written as DNA, the CDR3 is TGTGCCAGCAGTTTAGTCGCAGGCCGCTACGAGCAGTACTTC.

The rearrangement uses TRBV5-1 and TRBJ2-7; 7 bases line up with TRBD1. This CDR3 is 15 amino acids long. Germline CDR1 and CDR2: SGHRS and YFSETQ. After removal of 3 bases from V and 2 bases from J, the junction contained 8 bases not matched to a gene. The CDR3 reads CASSSPCTGAYEQYF. The DNA for the CDR3 is TGCGCCAGCAGCTCTCCCTGTACAGGGGCCTACGAGCAGTACTTC.

This clonotype was counted a few times. The rearrangement joins TRBV20-1 to TRBJ2-4; D may be TRBD1 or TRBD2 (5 bases each). CDR3 length: 14 amino acids. V lost 5 bases to trimming and J lost 0 bases, with 11 bases between them. Germline assignment: CDR1 DFQATT and CDR2 SNEGSKA (reference sequence). The chain's CDR3 is CSASSGTAKNIQYF. CDR3 in DNA: TGCAGTGCTTCCTCCGGGACAGCCAAAAACATTCAGTACTTC.

This clonotype showed up just a few times. This sequence joins TRBV20-1 and TRBJ1-2; no reliable D call. CDR1 is DFQATT and CDR2 is SNEGSKA in the germline V gene (reference sequence). The CDR3 contains 13 residues. Trimming cost V 1 base and J 1 base, with 7 bases left between them. CDR3 residues: CSARASFNYGYTF. For the CDR3, the DNA is TGCAGTGCTAGAGCCAGTTTTAACTATGGCTACACCTTC.

This clonotype was recorded many times. The chain carries TRBV10-3 and TRBJ2-5; 10 nucleotides match TRBD1. V was clipped by 9 bases and J by 5 bases; unmatched bases: 12. The CDR3 consists of 15 residues. Per germline, CDR1 ENHRY and CDR2 SYGVKD. The CDR3: CAIKGEDRGYETQYF. CDR3 DNA: TGTGCCATTAAAGGGGAGGACAGGGGGTACGAGACCCAGTACTTC.

This chain uses TRBV20-1 with TRBJ2-3; 7 nucleotides agree with TRBD2. Unmatched junction bases numbered 15, after V lost 3 bases and J lost 6 bases. Germline V CDR1 and CDR2: DFQATT, SNEGSKA (reference sequence). The CDR3 runs to 16 residues. The CDR3 nucleotides read TGCAGTGCTAGGATCCCGGGACTACCTCCCCGGGATACGCAGTATTTT. This encodes CSARIPGLPPRDTQYF.

This clonotype was seen a few times. The CDR3 DNA reads TGTGCCAGCAGCTCAGACAGGGGGCCCAGAGATACGCAGTATTTT. Protein sequence: CASSSDRGPRDTQYF. The chain has TRBV7-9 and TRBJ2-3, with 10 bases aligning to TRBD1. Germline CDR1 is SEHNR and CDR2 is FQNEAQ (reference sequence). The CDR3 has 15 residues. V lost 4 bases and J lost 5; bases outside the gene matches: 6.

V and J are TRBV9 and TRBJ2-7; D might be TRBD2 (5 bases). V lost 3 bases and J 1 base, leaving 14 bases between the germline ends. Germline V gene data show CDR1 as SGDLS and CDR2 as YYNGEE. This CDR3 spans 15 amino acids. Here the CDR3 DNA reads TGTGCCAGCAGCGCCGGAGGCAGTCCTTCCTACGAGCAGTACTTC. The encoded protein is CASSAGGSPSYEQYF.

This clonotype appeared a few times. This chain links TRBV14 with TRBJ2-5; perhaps TRBD2 as D (6 bases). The CDR3 is 17 residues long. CDR1 and CDR2 from the germline V gene are SGHDN and FVKESK. V was trimmed by 4 bases and J by 2 bases, leaving 20 bases between them. CDR3 loop: CASSPLQSSRGQETQYF. The CDR3 coding sequence is TGTGCCAGCAGCCCCCTACAAAGTAGTCGGGGGCAAGAGACCCAGTACTTC.

This clonotype came up a few times. This chain links TRBV6-1 with TRBJ2-2, with 7 bases that match TRBD1. The V segment lost 5 bases and the J segment 5 bases; nucleotides outside the gene matches: 11. From germline, CDR1 is MNHNS and CDR2 SASEGT. The CDR3 contains 16 residues. CDR3 DNA sequence: TGTGCCAGCAGTAAAACAGGGGATTCTCGTACCGGGGAGCTGTTTTTT. Protein: CASSKTGDSRTGELFF.

In its sample, this clonotype was seen many times. The chain is built from TRBV4-3 and TRBJ1-1; D call uncertain. The V end lost 0 bases, the J end lost 5 bases, and 13 bases lay between the germline ends. There are 15 residues in the CDR3. From germline, CDR1 is LGHNA and CDR2 YSLEER. The DNA of the CDR3 is TGCGCCAGCAGCCAAGATAGTACGGGGAGGACTGAAGCTTTCTTT. Protein product: CASSQDSTGRTEAFF.

This chain uses TRBV5-1 with TRBJ2-4; no reliable D call. Germline V gene lookup returns CDR1 SGHRS and CDR2 YFSETQ. Trimming shortened V by 7 bases and J by 0 bases, and 8 bases separated the two germline ends. This CDR3 has 13 amino acids. The CDR3 nucleotides read TGCGCCAGCTCTATCGAAGCCAAAAACATTCAGTACTTC. Its translation: CASSIEAKNIQYF.

The CDR3 protein is CASSAPGLAGGKQYF. The DNA for the CDR3 is TGTGCCAGCAGTGCACCGGGACTAGCGGGGGGTAAGCAGTACTTC. J is TRBJ2-7 and V is TRBV25-1; TRBD2 agrees at 15 bases. This CDR3 has 15 amino acids. The germline gives CDR1 MGHDK, CDR2 SYGVNS. Trimming at V came to 4 bases and at J to 8 bases, leaving 6 bases not matched to a gene.

The chain couples TRBV27 to TRBJ2-7, with D uncertain. Looked up from germline, CDR1 is MNHEY and CDR2 is SMNVEV (reference sequence). The V gene lost 2 bases and the J gene lost 5 bases, with 10 bases spanning the gap. The CDR3 is made up of 13 amino acids. CDR3 region: CASSLHSSNEQYF. The DNA for the CDR3 is TGTGCCAGCAGTTTACATAGTTCCAACGAGCAGTACTTC.

The chain carries TRBV27 and TRBJ2-6, with D hard to call. V lost 1 base and J 0 bases, leaving 7 bases between the germline ends. Germline assignment: CDR1 MNHEY and CDR2 SMNVEV (reference sequence). The CDR3 is 16 residues long. CDR3 region: CASSLLAISGANVLTF. The CDR3 DNA sequence: TGTGCCAGCAGTTTATTGGCGATCTCTGGGGCCAACGTCCTGACTTTC.

This clonotype was counted many times. This chain connects TRBV20-1 to TRBJ2-2; a possible D gene is TRBD1 (6 bases). Germline V lookup: CDR1 DFQATT, CDR2 SNEGSKA (reference sequence). Deletions cut 6 bases from V and 7 bases from J, with 18 bases between. The CDR3 has 14 residues. The CDR3 nucleotides read TGCAGTGCGTACGGGGCAGGGGCTAGCGGGGAGCTGTTTTTT. This encodes CSAYGAGASGELFF.

In this sample, this clonotype turned up many times. The chain joins TRBV29-1 to TRBJ2-1, with D possibly being TRBD1 (5 bases). The V and J ends lost 6 bases and 6 bases respectively, with 18 bases between them. CDR1 and CDR2 (germline): SQVTM, ANQGSEA. CDR3 length: 14 amino acids. Here the CDR3 reads CSVGVSSLGNEQFF. CDR3 nucleotides: TGCAGCGTAGGGGTGTCCAGTTTGGGCAATGAGCAGTTCTTC.

The rearrangement joins TRBV19 to TRBJ2-7; no clear D. The V gene's germline CDR1 is LNHDA and CDR2 SQIVND (reference sequence). The CDR3 length is 14 residues. V lost 3 bases and J lost 1, with 10 bases in between. The CDR3 spells CASSIRIGSYEQYF. DNA of the CDR3: TGTGCCAGTAGTATTCGTATTGGGTCCTACGAGCAGTACTTC.

This chain links TRBV11-2 with TRBJ2-5, with D unclear. Trimming cost V 2 bases and J 0 bases, with 10 bases left between them. The germline gives CDR1 SGHAT, CDR2 FQNNGV. The CDR3 contains 15 residues. The CDR3 protein is CASSLLGTNQETQYF. The DNA for the CDR3 is TGTGCCAGCAGCTTATTGGGCACGAACCAAGAGACCCAGTACTTC.

This clonotype was recorded a few times. V usage is TRBV6-1 and J usage is TRBJ2-7, with 10 bases lining up with TRBD2. Germline values: CDR1 MNHNS, CDR2 SASEGT. The CDR3 spans 14 residues. The ends lost 10 bases at V and 0 bases at J; junction bases unmatched: 6. The CDR3 coding sequence is TGTGCCACCAATAGCGGGGGGTTCTCCTACGAGCAGTACTTC. Amino acids: CATNSGGFSYEQYF.

The chain joins TRBV14 to TRBJ1-1, with 11 bases aligning to TRBD1. V lost 4 bases, J lost 6 bases, and 4 bases stayed unmatched. The CDR3 runs to 14 residues. In germline, CDR1 is SGHDN, CDR2 FVKESK. CDR3 DNA sequence: TGTGCCAGCAGCCTTAGGGGACAGGGGGCTGAAGCTTTCTTT. Its protein product is CASSLRGQGAEAFF.

V usage is TRBV20-1 and J usage is TRBJ2-1, with 11 bases identical to TRBD2. Germline lookup yields CDR1 DFQATT and CDR2 SNEGSKA (reference sequence). CDR3 size: 12 residues. Written as DNA, the CDR3 is TGCAGCACTAGCGGGAGTATCTATGAGCAGTTCTTC. It translates to CSTSGSIYEQFF.

The J gene is TRBJ2-2, the V gene TRBV5-5, with 10 bases that match TRBD1. V trimming: 3 bases; J trimming: 7 bases; junction bases outside the gene matches: 6. The CDR3 totals 15 residues. Germline assignment: CDR1 SGHKS and CDR2 YYEKEE (reference sequence). CDR3 in amino acids: CASSSGQGVFGELFF. Here the CDR3 DNA reads TGTGCCAGCAGCTCCGGACAGGGGGTCTTCGGGGAGCTGTTTTTT.

Only a few counts were recorded for this clonotype. The chain joins TRBV11-2 to TRBJ2-5; possibly TRBD2 for D (5 bases). The CDR3 length is 16 residues. With 1 base removed from V and 5 bases from J, the gap between germline ends came to 17 bases. The V gene's germline CDR1 is SGHAT and CDR2 FQNNGV. The CDR3 DNA is TGTGCCAGCAGCTTAGGAGGGCCAGTCAGCAGGGAGACCCAGTACTTC. It codes for CASSLGGPVSRETQYF.